These 15 T cell receptor beta chains were all obtained from the same sample, sequenced in a study of T cell changes during pregnancy in multiple sclerosis. The method was immunoSEQ multiplex PCR; TCRdb's version includes in-frame clones alone and lacks a portion of them. The data show approximately 46,000 clones, about 93% seen once. Source: CD4+ T cells from peripheral blood mononuclear cells, taken after pregnancy. The receptors come from a female donor with multiple sclerosis, enrolled in a pregnancy study.

The chain joins TRBV6-6 to TRBJ2-1, with 7 bases lining up with TRBD2. J lost 5 bases, V lost 2 bases, and 3 bases had no gene match. From germline, CDR1 is MNHNY and CDR2 SVGAGI (reference sequence). The CDR3 extends over 14 amino acids. This CDR3 is CASSYGLGNNEQFF. The DNA for the CDR3 is TGTGCCAGCAGTTACGGACTAGGGAACAATGAGCAGTTCTTC.

In nucleotides, the CDR3 is TGTGCCAGCAGCCTATACGGGGGGGCTAAGGCCACTGAAGCTTTCTTT. Its translation is CASSLYGGAKATEAFF. The V call is TRBV7-6, the J call TRBJ1-1; possibly TRBD1 for D (6 bases). The germline gives CDR1 SGHVS, CDR2 FNYEAQ. This CDR3 has 16 amino acids. Trimming pared 5 bases from V and 4 bases from J, leaving 20 bases between.

The CDR3 spells CSVRDSAYEQYF. The CDR3 bases are TGCAGCGTTCGGGACTCAGCCTACGAGCAGTACTTC. The rearrangement joins TRBV29-1 to TRBJ2-7; D may be TRBD2 (6 bases). Germline V gene sequence: CDR1 SQVTM, CDR2 ANQGSEA. The CDR3 totals 12 residues. V dropped 5 bases and J dropped 2 bases, with 10 bases sitting between them.

The rearrangement joins TRBV5-1 to TRBJ2-7; D possibly corresponds to TRBD2 (5 bases). This CDR3 spans 16 amino acids. Germline assignment: CDR1 SGHRS and CDR2 YFSETQ. V was pared by 0 bases and J by 0 bases, with 13 bases between. CDR3 in amino acids: CASSLGGAGRSYEQYF. The DNA for the CDR3 is TGCGCCAGCAGCTTGGGGGGTGCGGGTCGCTCCTACGAGCAGTACTTC.

With regard to this clone: This same CDR3 is encoded by further DNA sequences in the sample. V is TRBV19 and J is TRBJ1-1; D is uncertain. Germline CDR1 reads LNHDA; CDR2 reads SQIVND (reference sequence). This CDR3 region has 14 residues. Trimming stripped 3 bases from V and 2 bases from J, with 10 bases between. The CDR3 DNA reads TGTGCCAGTAGTATCACTGCGGAAAACACTGAAGCTTTCTTT. It specifies CASSITAENTEAFF.

The J gene is TRBJ1-5, the V gene TRBV6-5; maybe TRBD1 (5 bases). With 5 bases removed from V and 7 bases from J, the gap between germline ends came to 15 bases. Germline lookup yields CDR1 MNHEY and CDR2 SVGAGI. The CDR3 has 14 amino acids. CDR3 nucleotides: TGTGCCAGCAGTCGCCTTGGGACTTCACAGCCCCAGCATTTT. It is translated as CASSRLGTSQPQHF.

The chain carries TRBV7-2 and TRBJ1-5; D might be TRBD1 (6 bases). The CDR3 is made up of 12 amino acids. V was trimmed by 8 bases and J by 5 bases, leaving 10 bases between them. Germline CDR1 is SGHTA and CDR2 is FQGNSA. CDR3 sequence: CASRGADQPQHF. DNA for the CDR3: TGTGCCAGCCGGGGGGCGGATCAGCCCCAGCATTTT.

The chain combines TRBV5-4 with TRBJ2-5, with D possibly being TRBD2 (6 bases). Germline CDR1 is SGHNT and CDR2 is YYREEE (reference sequence). Trimming pared 4 bases from V and 4 bases from J, leaving 14 bases between. The CDR3 loop spans 14 amino acids. CDR3 in amino acids: CASSTSGSGETQYF. In DNA, the CDR3 is TGTGCCAGCAGCACCTCCGGGAGTGGAGAGACCCAGTACTTC.

The genes are TRBV6-5 and TRBJ2-7, with 8 bases matching TRBD2. V shed 4 bases and J 2 bases; nucleotides not matched to a gene: 7. The germline V gene has CDR1 MNHEY and CDR2 SVGAGI. The CDR3 totals 15 residues. CDR3 amino acids: CASSSAGGIPYEQYF. The CDR3 region has the DNA TGTGCCAGCAGTTCTGCGGGAGGAATACCCTACGAGCAGTACTTC.

This clone was seen a few times. This chain links TRBV27 with TRBJ2-6; perhaps TRBD2 as D (6 bases). Trimming pared 5 bases from V and 4 bases from J, leaving 15 bases between. The germline CDR1 and CDR2 sequences are MNHEY and SMNVEV (reference sequence). CDR3 length: 16 residues. CDR3 DNA sequence: TGTGCCAGCAGTCCCCACGGAGGGGTCGGGGCCAACGTCCTGACTTTC. Translation gives CASSPHGGVGANVLTF.

The chain uses TRBV7-2 and TRBJ2-2; D not resolved. The germline V gene has CDR1 SGHTA and CDR2 FQGNSA. The CDR3 totals 12 residues. V was shortened by 5 bases and J by 14 bases, with 15 bases between the two germline ends. The CDR3 sequence is CASSAPPRPLFF. CDR3 nucleotide sequence: TGTGCCAGCAGCGCACCACCGAGGCCCCTGTTTTTT.

J is TRBJ2-1 and V is TRBV11-1; 8 bases fit TRBD2. The V gene end was trimmed by 5 bases and the J gene end by 3 bases; junction bases not matched to a gene: 9. CDR1 is SGHAT, CDR2 FQDESV, per germline (reference sequence). The CDR3 loop spans 16 amino acids. The CDR3 coding sequence is TGTGCCAGCAGCCCCACCGGGACTAGGGTCTACAATGAGCAGTTCTTC. Its translation: CASSPTGTRVYNEQFF.

V gene TRBV4-2 combines with J gene TRBJ2-1, with 7 positions matching TRBD2. Germline V lookup: CDR1 LGHNA, CDR2 YNFKEQ. The V gene end was trimmed by 7 bases and the J gene end by 7 bases; junction bases not matched to a gene: 13. The CDR3 length is 15 residues. CDR3 protein: CASTGVGGGRNEQFF. The CDR3 bases are TGTGCCAGCACCGGTGTCGGCGGGGGTCGAAATGAGCAGTTCTTC.

The chain links TRBV5-4 to TRBJ1-1; 8 bases are a match to TRBD1. Germline CDR1 and CDR2: SGHNT and YYREEE (reference sequence). There are 13 residues in the CDR3. V lost 1 base to trimming and J lost 8 bases; unmatched junction nucleotides: 4. The CDR3 protein is CASSLTGGAEAFF. The CDR3 region has the DNA TGTGCCAGCAGCTTGACAGGGGGTGCGGAAGCTTTCTTT. Drawing the rest from reference TRBV5-4 and TRBJ1-1, the complete variable domain is ETGVTQSPTHLIKTRGQQVTLRCSSQSGHNTVSWYQQALGQGPQFIFQYYREEENGRGNFPPRFSGLQFPNYSSELNVNALELDDSALYLCASSLTGGAEAFFGQGTRLTVV.

The chain employs TRBV5-1 and TRBJ2-1; 16 bases match TRBD2. CDR1 and CDR2 (germline): SGHRS, YFSETQ. The CDR3 loop spans 19 amino acids. The V segment lost 3 bases and the J segment 0 bases; nucleotides outside the gene matches: 6. CDR3 coding DNA: TGCGCCAGCAGCTCGGGACTAGCGGGAGGGATAAACTCCTACAATGAGCAGTTCTTC. Translating it yields CASSSGLAGGINSYNEQFF.